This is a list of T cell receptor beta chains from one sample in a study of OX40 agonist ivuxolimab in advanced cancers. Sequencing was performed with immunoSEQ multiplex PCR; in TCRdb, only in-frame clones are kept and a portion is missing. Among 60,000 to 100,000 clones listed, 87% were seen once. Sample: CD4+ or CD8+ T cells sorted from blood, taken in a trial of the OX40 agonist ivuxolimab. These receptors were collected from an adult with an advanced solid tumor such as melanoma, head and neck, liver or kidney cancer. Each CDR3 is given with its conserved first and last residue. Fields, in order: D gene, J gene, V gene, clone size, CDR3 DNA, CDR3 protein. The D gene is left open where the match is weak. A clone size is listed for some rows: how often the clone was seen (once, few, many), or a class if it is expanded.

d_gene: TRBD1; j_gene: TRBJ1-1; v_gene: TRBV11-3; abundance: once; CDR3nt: TGTGCCAGCAGCTTAGGATGGACAGGAGGCTGGCGTGGTAAGAACACTGAAGCTTTCTTT; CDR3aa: CASSLGWTGGWRGKNTEAFF
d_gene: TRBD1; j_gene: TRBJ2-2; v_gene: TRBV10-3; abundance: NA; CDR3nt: TGTGCCATGGCGGGACAGGGGAACACCGGGGAGCTGTTTTTT; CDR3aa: CAMAGQGNTGELFF
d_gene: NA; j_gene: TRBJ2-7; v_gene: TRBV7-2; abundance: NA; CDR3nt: TGTGCCAGCAGCTTAGGGGGTCCCTACGAGCAGTACTTC; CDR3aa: CASSLGGPYEQYF
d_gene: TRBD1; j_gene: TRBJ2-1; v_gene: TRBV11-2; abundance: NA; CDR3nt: TGTGCCAGCAGCTTATCCTGGGGCCGGGACAGGGTGATAAATGAGCAGTTCTTC; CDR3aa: CASSLSWGRDRVINEQFF
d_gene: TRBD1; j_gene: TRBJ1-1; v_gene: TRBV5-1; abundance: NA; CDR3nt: TGCGCCAGCAGCTTCGGCAGGGGGCGCATGATGACTGAAGCTTTCTTT; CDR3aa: CASSFGRGRMMTEAFF
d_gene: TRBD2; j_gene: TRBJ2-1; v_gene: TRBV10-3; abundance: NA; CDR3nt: TGTGCCATCAGTGAATTGGGACTAGCGGGGTACAATGAGCAGTTCTTC; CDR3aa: CAISELGLAGYNEQFF
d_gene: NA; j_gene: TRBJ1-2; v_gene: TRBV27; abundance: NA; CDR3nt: TGTGCCAGCAGTTGGGACCCACGTTCGGGGGGCTACACCTTC; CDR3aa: CASSWDPRSGGYTF
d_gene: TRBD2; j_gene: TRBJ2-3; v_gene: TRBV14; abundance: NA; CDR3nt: TGTGCCAGCAGCCCGACCGGGAGGGGTAAAGGTGCAGATACGCAGTATTTT; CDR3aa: CASSPTGRGKGADTQYF
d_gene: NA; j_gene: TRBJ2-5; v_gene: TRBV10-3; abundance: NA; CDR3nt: TGTGCCATCAGTGGGACAAACCAAGAGACCCAGTACTTC; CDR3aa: CAISGTNQETQYF
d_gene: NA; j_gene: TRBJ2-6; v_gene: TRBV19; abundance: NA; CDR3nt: TGTGCCAGTAGTATTATGATAAATGGAAACTCTGGGGCCAACGTCCTGACTTTC; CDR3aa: CASSIMINGNSGANVLTF
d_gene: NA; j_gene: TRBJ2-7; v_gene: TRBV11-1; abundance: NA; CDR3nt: TGTGCCAGCAGCCCAAATGAGGGAGATGGGGAGCAGTACTTC; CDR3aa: CASSPNEGDGEQYF
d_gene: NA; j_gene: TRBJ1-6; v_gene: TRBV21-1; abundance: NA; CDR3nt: TGTGCCAGCCCGCAGAATTCACCCCTCCACTTT; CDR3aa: CASPQNSPLHF
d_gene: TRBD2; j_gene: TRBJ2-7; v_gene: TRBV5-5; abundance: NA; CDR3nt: TGTGCCAGCAGCTTGTTGCTAGCGGCCCGAGAGGGGAGCGAGCAGTACTTC; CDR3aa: CASSLLLAAREGSEQYF
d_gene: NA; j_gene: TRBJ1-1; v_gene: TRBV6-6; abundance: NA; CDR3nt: TGTGCCAGCAGTTACTCCGAGGTTGGGGCTTTCTTT; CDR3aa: CASSYSEVGAFF
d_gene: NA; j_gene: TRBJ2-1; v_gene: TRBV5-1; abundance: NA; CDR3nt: TGCGCCAGCAGCGCCCTCTCGGGACTTGCCTACAATGAGCAGTTCTTC; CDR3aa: CASSALSGLAYNEQFF
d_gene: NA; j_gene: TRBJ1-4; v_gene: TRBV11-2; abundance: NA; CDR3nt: TGTGCCAGCAGCCCGTTGGGGGGAGAGGAAAAACTGTTTTTT; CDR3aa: CASSPLGGEEKLFF
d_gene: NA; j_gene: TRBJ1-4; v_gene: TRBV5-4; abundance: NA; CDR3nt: TGTGCCAGCAGCCCGGGAGGCGGGAAAGAAAAACTGTTTTTT; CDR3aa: CASSPGGGKEKLFF
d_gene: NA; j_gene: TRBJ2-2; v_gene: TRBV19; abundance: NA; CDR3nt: TGTGCCAGTAGTATTGGGCGGGAAGGCACCGGGGAGCTGTTTTTT; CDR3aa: CASSIGREGTGELFF
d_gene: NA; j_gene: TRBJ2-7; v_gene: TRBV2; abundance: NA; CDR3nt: TGTGCCAGCAGTGAAGGGCGGGATTTTCTCTTCTACGAGCAGTACTTC; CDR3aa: CASSEGRDFLFYEQYF
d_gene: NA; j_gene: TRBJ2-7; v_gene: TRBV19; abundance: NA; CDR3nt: TGTGCCAGTAGTATTGGTGGCAGGGGCTACGAGCAGTACTTC; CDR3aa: CASSIGGRGYEQYF
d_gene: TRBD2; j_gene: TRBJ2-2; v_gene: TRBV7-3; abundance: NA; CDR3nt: TGTGCCAGCAGCGCCACTAGCGGGAACACCGGGGAGCTGTTTTTT; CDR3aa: CASSATSGNTGELFF
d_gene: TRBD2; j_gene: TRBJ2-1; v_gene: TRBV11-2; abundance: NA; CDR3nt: TGTGCCAGCAGCGACCGGACTAGCGGGACTGAGCAGTTCTTC; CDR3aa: CASSDRTSGTEQFF
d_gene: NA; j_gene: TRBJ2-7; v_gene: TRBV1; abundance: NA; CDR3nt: TGCACCAGCAGCCAAACCCTCCGGTACGAGCAGTACTTC; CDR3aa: CTSSQTLRYEQYF
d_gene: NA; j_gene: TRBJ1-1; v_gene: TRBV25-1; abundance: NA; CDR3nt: TGTGCCAGCAGTGACAGGGAGGGAGCTTTCTTT; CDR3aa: CASSDREGAFF
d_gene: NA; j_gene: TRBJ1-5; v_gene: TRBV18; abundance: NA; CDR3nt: TGTGCCAGCTCACAGATTCGCAATCAGCCCCAGCATTTT; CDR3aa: CASSQIRNQPQHF
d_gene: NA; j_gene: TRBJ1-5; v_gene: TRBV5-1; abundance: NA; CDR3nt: TGCGCCAGCAGCTTGGGTCTAGGCAATCAGCCCCAGCATTTT; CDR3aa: CASSLGLGNQPQHF
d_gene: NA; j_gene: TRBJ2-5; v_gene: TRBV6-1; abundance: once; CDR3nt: TGTGCCAGCAGTGTCGGGACATTTCAAGAGGGGACCCAGTACTTC; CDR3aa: CASSVGTFQEGTQYF
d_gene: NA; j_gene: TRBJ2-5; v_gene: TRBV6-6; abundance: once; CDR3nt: TGTGCCAGCAGTTCGGGGTTCAGAGAGACCCAGTACTTC; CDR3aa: CASSSGFRETQYF
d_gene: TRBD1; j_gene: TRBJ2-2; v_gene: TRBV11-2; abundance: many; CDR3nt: TGTGCCAGCAGGCAACCCAGGGGGACCGGGGAGCTGTTTTTT; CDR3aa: CASRQPRGTGELFF
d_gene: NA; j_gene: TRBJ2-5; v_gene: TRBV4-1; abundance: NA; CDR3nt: TGCGCCAGCAGCCAAGGGGTTCGGGAGACCCAGTACTTC; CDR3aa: CASSQGVRETQYF
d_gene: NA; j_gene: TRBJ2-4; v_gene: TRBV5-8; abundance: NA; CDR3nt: TGTGCCAGCAGCTGGGGTTCGACTGCCAAAAACATTCAGTACTTC; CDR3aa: CASSWGSTAKNIQYF
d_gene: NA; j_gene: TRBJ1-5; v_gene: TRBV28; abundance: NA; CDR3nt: TGTGCCAGCAGTTCGGGGGACGTAGGGACCCAGCATTTT; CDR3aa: CASSSGDVGTQHF
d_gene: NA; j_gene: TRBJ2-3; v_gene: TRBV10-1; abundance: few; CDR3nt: TGCGCCAGCAGTCTGGGGACTGCAACTTCAGATACGCAGTATTTT; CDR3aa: CASSLGTATSDTQYF
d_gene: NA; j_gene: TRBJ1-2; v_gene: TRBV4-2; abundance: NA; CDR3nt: TGTGCCAGCAGCCTCGGGACGGGGGGTGACTATGGCTACACCTTC; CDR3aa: CASSLGTGGDYGYTF
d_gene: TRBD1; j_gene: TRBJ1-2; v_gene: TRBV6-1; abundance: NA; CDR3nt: TGTGCCAGCAGGGAGGACAGGGGAGGTGGCTACACCTTC; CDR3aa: CASREDRGGGYTF
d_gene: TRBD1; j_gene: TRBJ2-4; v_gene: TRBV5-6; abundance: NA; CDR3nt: TGTGCCAGCAGCTTGAGGGGGCTTGGGAACATTCAGTACTTC; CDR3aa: CASSLRGLGNIQYF
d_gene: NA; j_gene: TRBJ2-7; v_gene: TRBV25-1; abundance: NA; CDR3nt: TGTGCCAGCAGTGATTTCTCCAGCTCCTACGAGCAGTACTTC; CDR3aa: CASSDFSSSYEQYF
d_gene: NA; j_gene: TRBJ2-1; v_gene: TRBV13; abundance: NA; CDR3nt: TGTGCCAGCAGCACCCAAACGGGGGACGAGCAGTTCTTC; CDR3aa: CASSTQTGDEQFF
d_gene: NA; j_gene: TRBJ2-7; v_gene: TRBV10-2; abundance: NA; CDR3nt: TGCGCCAGCAGTGTCTATATCTACGAGCAGTACTTC; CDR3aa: CASSVYIYEQYF
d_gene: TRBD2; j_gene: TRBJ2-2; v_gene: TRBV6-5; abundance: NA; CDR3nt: TGTGCCAGCAGTTACTCCAGCGGGAGAGCCACCGGGGAGCTGTTTTTT; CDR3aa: CASSYSSGRATGELFF
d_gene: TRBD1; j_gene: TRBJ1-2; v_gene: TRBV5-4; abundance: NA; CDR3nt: TGTGCCAGCAGCTTGGTTGGGACAGGGGCCTATGGCTACACCTTC; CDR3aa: CASSLVGTGAYGYTF
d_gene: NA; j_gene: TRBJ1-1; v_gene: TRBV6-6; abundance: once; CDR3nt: TGTGCCAGCAGTTACGTGACTGAAGCTTTCTTT; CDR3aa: CASSYVTEAFF
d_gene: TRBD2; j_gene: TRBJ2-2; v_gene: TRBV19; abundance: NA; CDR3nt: TGTGCCACTACCGGGACTAGCGGTACTTACACCGGGGAGCTGTTTTTT; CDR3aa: CATTGTSGTYTGELFF
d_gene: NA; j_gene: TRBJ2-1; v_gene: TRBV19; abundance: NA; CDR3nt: TGTGCCAGTAGTGAGACGTTAGGACCCATCTATGAGCAGTTCTTC; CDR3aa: CASSETLGPIYEQFF
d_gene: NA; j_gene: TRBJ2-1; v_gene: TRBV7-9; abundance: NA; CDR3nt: TGTGCCAGCAGCTTAGGGGCAGGAAAATTCTCCTACAATGAGCAGTTCTTC; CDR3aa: CASSLGAGKFSYNEQFF
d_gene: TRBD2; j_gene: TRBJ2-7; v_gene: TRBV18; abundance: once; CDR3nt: TGTGCCAGCTCCACTGGGGGTGGTTCTAGCGGGAGCTCGGGCGAGCAGTACTTC; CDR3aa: CASSTGGGSSGSSGEQYF
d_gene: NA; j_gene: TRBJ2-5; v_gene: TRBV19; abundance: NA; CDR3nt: TGTGCCAGTAGTAGTCGGGTAAGGGAGACCCAGTACTTC; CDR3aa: CASSSRVRETQYF
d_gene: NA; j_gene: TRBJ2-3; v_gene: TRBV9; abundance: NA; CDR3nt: TGTGCCAGCAGCGCCCGGGGGTCCCAGGTGGCTACGCAGTATTTT; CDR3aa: CASSARGSQVATQYF